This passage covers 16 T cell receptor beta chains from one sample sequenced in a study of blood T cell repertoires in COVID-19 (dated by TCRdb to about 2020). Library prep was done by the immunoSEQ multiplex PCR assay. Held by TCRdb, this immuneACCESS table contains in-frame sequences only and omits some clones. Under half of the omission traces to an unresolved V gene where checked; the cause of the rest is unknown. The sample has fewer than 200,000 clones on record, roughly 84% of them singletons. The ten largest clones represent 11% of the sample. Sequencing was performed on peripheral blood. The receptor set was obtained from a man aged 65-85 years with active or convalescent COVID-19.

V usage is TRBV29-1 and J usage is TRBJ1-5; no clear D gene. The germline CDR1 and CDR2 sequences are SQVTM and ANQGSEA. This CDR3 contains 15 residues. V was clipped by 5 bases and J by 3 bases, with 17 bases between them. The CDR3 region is CSVSRGSGNNQPQHF. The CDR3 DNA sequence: TGCAGCGTTTCTCGAGGGTCCGGAAACAATCAGCCCCAGCATTTT.

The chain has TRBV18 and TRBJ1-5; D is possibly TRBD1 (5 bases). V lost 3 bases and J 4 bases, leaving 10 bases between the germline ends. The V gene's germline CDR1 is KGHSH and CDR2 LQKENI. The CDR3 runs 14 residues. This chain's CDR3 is CASSPDMDNQPQHF. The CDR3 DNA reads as TGTGCCAGCTCACCGGACATGGATAATCAGCCCCAGCATTTT.

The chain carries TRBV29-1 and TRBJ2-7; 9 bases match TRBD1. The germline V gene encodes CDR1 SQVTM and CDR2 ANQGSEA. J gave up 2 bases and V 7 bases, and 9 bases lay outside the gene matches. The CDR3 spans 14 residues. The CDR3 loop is CSGREGTGPYEQYF. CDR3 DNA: TGCAGCGGACGAGAGGGGACAGGGCCCTACGAGCAGTACTTC.

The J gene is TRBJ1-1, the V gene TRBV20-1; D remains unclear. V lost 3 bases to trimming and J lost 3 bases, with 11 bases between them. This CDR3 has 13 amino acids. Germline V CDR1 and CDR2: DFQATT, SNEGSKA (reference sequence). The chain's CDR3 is CSASRPRDTEAFF. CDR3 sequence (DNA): TGCAGTGCTAGTAGGCCTCGGGACACTGAAGCTTTCTTT.

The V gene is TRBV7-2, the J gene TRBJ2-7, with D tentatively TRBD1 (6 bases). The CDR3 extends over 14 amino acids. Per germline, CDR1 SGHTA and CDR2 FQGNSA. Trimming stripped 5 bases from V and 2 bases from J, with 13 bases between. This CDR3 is CASSQGRGTYEQYF. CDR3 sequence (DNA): TGTGCCAGCAGCCAGGGGCGAGGCACCTACGAGCAGTACTTC.

CDR3 bases: TGCGCCACCAGGGGCCTACAACTTGGAGGCTACACCTTC. Translation: CATRGLQLGGYTF. The chain employs TRBV10-2 and TRBJ1-2; D may be TRBD1 (6 bases). CDR1 is WSHSY, CDR2 SAAADI, per germline. The CDR3 has 13 residues. Between the trimmed V and J ends, which lost 10 bases and 8 bases, there was a span of 20 bases.

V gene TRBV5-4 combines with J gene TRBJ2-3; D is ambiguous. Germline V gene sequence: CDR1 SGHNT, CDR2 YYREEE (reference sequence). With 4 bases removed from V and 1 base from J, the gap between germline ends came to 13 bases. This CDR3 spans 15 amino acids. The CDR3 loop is CASSQPQTGTDTQYF. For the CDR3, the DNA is TGTGCCAGCAGCCAGCCCCAGACTGGCACAGATACGCAGTATTTT.

CDR3 residues: CASSLRQGAIGELFF. Written as DNA, the CDR3 is TGTGCCAGCAGCTTACGACAGGGGGCAATCGGGGAGCTGTTTTTT. The V gene is TRBV7-6, the J gene TRBJ2-2; 10 bases align to TRBD1. Germline V CDR1 and CDR2: SGHVS, FNYEAQ. This CDR3 spans 15 amino acids. With 2 bases clipped from V and 7 bases from J, the junction kept 4 bases outside the gene matches.

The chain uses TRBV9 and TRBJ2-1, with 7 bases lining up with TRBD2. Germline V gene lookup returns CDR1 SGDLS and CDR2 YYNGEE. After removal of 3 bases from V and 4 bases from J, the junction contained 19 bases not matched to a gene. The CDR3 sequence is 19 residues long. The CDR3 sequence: CASSAQQPRGSGRYNEQFF. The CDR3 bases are TGTGCCAGCAGCGCCCAACAACCCCGGGGTAGCGGGCGTTACAATGAGCAGTTCTTC.

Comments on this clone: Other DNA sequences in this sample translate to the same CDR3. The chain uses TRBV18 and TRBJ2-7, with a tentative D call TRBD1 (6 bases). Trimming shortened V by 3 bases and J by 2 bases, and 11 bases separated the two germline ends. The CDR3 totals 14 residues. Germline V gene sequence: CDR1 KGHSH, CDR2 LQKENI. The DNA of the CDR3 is TGTGCCAGCTCACCTGGGACAAGAGCCTACGAGCAGTACTTC. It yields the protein CASSPGTRAYEQYF.

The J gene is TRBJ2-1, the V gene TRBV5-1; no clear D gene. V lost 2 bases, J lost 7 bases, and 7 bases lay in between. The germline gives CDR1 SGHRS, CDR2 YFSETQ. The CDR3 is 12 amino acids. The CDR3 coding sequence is TGCGCCAGCAGCTTAACCACTAATGAGCAGTTCTTC. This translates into CASSLTTNEQFF.

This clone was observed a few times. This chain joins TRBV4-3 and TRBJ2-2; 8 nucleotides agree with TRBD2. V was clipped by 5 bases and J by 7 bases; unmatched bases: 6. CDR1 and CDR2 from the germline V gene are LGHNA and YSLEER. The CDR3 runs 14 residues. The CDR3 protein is CASSSPSGHGELFF. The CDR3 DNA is TGCGCCAGCAGCAGTCCTAGCGGGCACGGGGAGCTGTTTTTT.

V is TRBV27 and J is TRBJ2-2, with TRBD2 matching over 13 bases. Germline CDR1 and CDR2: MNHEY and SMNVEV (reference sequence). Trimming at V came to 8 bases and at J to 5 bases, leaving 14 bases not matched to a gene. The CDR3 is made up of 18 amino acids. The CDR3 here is CASVNPTSGRARTGELFF. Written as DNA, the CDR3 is TGTGCCAGCGTTAACCCTACTAGCGGGAGGGCCAGGACCGGGGAGCTGTTTTTT.

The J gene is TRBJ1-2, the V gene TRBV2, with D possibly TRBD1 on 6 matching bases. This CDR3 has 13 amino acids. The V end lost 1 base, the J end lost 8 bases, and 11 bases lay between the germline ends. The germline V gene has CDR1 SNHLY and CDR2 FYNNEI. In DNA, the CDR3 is TGTGCCAGCAGTGAAGTACTTCAGGGGGGCTACACCTTC. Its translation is CASSEVLQGGYTF.

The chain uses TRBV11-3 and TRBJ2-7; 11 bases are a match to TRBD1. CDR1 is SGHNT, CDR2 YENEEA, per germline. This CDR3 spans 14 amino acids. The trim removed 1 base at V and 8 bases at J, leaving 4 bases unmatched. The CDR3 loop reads CASSLGGQGAKQYF. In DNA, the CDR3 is TGTGCCAGCAGCTTAGGCGGACAGGGGGCAAAGCAGTACTTC.

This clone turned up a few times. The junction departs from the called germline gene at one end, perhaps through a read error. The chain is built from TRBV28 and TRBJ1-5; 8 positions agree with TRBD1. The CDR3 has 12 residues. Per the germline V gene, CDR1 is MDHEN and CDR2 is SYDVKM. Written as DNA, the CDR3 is TGTGCCAGCAGCAACCCCTCGGGACAGGCGGGTTTT. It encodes CASSNPSGQAGF.